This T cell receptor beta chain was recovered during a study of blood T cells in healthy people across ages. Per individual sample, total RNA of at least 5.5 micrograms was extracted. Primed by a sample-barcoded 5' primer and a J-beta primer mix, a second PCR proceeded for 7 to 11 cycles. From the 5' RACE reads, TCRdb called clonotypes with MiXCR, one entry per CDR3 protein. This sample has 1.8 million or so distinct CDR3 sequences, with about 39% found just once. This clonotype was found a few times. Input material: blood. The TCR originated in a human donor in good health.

The DNA of the CDR3 is TGTGCCAGCAGTTTTATGGACAGGGGACCCTACGAGCAGTACTTC. Protein product: CASSFMDRGPYEQYF. This chain links TRBV12-3 or TRBV12-4 with TRBJ2-7; 9 bases match TRBD1. This CDR3 spans 15 amino acids. The trim removed 3 bases at V and 2 bases at J, leaving 5 bases unmatched.